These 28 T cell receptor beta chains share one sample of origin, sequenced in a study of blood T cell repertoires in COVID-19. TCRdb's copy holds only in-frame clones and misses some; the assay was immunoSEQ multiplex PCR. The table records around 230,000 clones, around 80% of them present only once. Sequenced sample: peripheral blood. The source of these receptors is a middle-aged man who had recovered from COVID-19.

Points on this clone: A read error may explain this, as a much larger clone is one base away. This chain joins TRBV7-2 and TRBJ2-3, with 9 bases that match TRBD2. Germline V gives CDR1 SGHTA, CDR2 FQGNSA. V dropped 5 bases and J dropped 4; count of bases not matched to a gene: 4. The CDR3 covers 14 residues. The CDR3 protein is CASSPGLAPDTQYF. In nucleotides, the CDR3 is TGTGCCAGCAGCCCGGGACTAGCCCCAGATACGCAGTATTTT.

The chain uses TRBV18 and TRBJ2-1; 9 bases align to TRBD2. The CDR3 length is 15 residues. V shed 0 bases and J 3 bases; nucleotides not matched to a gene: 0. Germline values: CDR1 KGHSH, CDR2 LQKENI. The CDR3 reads CASSPPAGGYNEQFF. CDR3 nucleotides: TGTGCCAGCTCACCACCAGCGGGGGGCTACAATGAGCAGTTCTTC.

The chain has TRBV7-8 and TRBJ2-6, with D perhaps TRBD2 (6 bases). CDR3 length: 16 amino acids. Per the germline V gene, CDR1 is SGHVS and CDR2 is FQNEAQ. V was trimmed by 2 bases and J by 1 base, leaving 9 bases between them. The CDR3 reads CASSLWGTSGANVLTF. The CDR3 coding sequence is TGTGCCAGCAGCTTATGGGGGACTTCTGGGGCCAACGTCCTGACTTTC.

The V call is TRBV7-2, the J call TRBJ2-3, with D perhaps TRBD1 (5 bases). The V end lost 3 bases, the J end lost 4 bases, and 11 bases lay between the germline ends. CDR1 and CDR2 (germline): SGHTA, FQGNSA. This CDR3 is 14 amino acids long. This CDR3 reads CASSFHRGADTQYF. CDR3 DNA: TGTGCCAGCAGCTTTCATAGGGGCGCAGATACGCAGTATTTT. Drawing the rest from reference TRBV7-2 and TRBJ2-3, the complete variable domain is GAGVSQSPSNKVTEKGKDVELRCDPISGHTALYWYRQSLGQGLEFLIYFQGNSAPDKSGLPSDRFSAERTGGSVSTLTIQRTQQEDSAVYLCASSFHRGADTQYFGPGTRLTVL.

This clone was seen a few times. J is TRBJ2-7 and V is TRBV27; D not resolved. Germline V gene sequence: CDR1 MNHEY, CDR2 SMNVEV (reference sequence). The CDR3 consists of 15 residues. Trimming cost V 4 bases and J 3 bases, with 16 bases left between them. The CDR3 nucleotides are TGTGCCAGCAGTTCGCCCGGGTCGCTCCACTACGAGCAGTACTTC. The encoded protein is CASSSPGSLHYEQYF.

The CDR3 nucleotides read TGTGCCATCAGTGACCAATGGGGCCCTGAAGCTTTCTTT. Encoded protein: CAISDQWGPEAFF. The chain joins TRBV10-3 to TRBJ1-1; D is perhaps TRBD1 (5 bases). In germline, CDR1 is ENHRY, CDR2 SYGVKD. The CDR3 extends over 13 amino acids. Trimming left V 3 bases short and J 6 bases short, with 11 bases between.

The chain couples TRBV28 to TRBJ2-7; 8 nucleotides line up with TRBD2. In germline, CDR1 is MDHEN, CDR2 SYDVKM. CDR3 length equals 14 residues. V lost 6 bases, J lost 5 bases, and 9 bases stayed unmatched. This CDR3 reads CASRPGLARHEQYF. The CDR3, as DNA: TGTGCCAGCAGACCAGGACTAGCAAGGCACGAGCAGTACTTC.

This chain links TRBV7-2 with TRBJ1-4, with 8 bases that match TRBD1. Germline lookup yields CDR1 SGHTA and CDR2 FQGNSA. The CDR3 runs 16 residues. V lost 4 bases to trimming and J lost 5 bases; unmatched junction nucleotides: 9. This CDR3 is CASSSPRTGMNEKLFF. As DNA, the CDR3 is TGTGCCAGCAGCTCCCCACGGACAGGGATGAATGAAAAACTGTTTTTT. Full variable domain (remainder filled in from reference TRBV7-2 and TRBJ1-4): GAGVSQSPSNKVTEKGKDVELRCDPISGHTALYWYRQSLGQGLEFLIYFQGNSAPDKSGLPSDRFSAERTGGSVSTLTIQRTQQEDSAVYLCASSSPRTGMNEKLFFGSGTQLSVL.

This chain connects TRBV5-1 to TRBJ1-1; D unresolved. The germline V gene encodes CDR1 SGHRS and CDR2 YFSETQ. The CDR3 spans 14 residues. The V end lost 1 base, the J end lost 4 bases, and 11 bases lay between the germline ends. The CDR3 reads CASSLTFESTEAFF. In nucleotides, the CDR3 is TGCGCCAGCAGCTTGACGTTTGAGAGCACTGAAGCTTTCTTT.

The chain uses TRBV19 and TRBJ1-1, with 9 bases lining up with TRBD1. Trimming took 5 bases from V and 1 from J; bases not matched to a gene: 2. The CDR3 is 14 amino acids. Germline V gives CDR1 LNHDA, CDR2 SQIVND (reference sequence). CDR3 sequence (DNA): TGTGCCAGTAGTGGGGACAGGGCGAACACTGAAGCTTTCTTT. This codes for CASSGDRANTEAFF.

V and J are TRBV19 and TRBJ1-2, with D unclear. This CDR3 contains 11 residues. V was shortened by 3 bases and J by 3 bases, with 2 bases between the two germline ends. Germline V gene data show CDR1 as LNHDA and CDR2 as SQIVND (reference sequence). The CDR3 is CASSIDYGYTF. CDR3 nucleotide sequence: TGTGCCAGTAGTATCGACTATGGCTACACCTTC.

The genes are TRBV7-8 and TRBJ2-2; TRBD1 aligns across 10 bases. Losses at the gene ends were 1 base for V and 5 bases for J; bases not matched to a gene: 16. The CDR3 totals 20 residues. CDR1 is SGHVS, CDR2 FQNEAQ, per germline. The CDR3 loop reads CASSLVFRRQGARGTGELFF. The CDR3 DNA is TGTGCCAGCAGCTTAGTATTCAGGCGACAGGGGGCACGAGGAACCGGGGAGCTGTTTTTT.

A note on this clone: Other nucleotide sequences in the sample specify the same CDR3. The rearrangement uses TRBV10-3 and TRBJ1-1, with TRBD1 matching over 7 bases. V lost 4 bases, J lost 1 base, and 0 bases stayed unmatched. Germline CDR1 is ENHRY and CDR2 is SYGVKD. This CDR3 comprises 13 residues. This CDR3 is CAISGQGNTEAFF. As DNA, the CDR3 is TGTGCCATCAGTGGACAGGGGAACACTGAAGCTTTCTTT.

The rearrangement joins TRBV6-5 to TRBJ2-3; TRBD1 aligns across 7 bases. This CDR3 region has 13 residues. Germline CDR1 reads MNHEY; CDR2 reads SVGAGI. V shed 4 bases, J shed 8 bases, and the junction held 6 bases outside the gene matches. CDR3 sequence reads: CASSLTGMVTQYF. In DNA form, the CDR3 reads TGTGCCAGCAGTTTGACAGGGATGGTTACGCAGTATTTT.

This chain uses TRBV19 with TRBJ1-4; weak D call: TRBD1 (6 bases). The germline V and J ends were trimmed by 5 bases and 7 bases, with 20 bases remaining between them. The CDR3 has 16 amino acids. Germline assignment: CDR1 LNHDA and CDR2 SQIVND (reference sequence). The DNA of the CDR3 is TGTGCCAGTAGTTCCCAGGGGATAAGGGGCGGTGAAAAACTGTTTTTT. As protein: CASSSQGIRGGEKLFF.

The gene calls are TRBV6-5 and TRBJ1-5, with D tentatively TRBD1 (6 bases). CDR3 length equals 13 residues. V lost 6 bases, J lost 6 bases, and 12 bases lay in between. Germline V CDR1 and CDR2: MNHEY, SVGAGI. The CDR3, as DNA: TGTGCCAGCAGGGGGACAATGGGTCAGCCCCAGCATTTT. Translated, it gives CASRGTMGQPQHF.

Written as DNA, the CDR3 is TGTGCCAGCAGTAGGCAGGGTAGGACCAATCAGCCCCAGCATTTT. Encoded protein: CASSRQGRTNQPQHF. The chain has TRBV21-1 and TRBJ1-5; the table assigns TRBD1, which was not confirmed against the DNA. TRBV21-1 is annotated as a pseudogene. The CDR3 is 15 residues long.

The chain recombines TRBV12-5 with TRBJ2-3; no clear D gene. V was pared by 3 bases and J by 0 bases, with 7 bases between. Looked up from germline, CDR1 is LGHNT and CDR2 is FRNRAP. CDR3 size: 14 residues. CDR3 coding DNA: TGTGCTAGTGGTTTCCTACAGAGCACAGATACGCAGTATTTT. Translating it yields CASGFLQSTDTQYF.

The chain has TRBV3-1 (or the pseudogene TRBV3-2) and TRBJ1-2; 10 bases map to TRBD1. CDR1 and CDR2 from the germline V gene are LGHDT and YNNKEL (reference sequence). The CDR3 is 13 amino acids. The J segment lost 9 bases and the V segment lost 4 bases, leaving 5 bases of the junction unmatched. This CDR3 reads CASSPGQGQSYTF. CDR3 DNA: TGTGCCAGCAGCCCGGGACAGGGGCAAAGCTACACCTTC.

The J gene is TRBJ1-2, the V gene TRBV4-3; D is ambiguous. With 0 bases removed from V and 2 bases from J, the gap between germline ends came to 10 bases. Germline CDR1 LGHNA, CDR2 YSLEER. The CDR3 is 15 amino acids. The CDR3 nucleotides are TGCGCCAGCAGCCAAGATGCGAGAGCCAACTATGGCTACACCTTC. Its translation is CASSQDARANYGYTF.

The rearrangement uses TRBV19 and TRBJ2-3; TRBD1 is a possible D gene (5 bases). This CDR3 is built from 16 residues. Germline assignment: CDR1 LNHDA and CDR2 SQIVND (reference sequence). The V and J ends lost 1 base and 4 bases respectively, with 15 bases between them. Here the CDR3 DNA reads TGTGCCAGTAGTATAGGCAGGACGTTCAGGGCAGATACGCAGTATTTT. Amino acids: CASSIGRTFRADTQYF.

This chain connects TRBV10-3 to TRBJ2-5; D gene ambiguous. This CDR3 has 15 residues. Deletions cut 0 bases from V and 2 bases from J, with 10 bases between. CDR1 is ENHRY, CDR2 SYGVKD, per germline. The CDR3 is CAISESGARQETQYF. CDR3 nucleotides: TGTGCCATCAGTGAGTCAGGAGCGAGACAAGAGACCCAGTACTTC.

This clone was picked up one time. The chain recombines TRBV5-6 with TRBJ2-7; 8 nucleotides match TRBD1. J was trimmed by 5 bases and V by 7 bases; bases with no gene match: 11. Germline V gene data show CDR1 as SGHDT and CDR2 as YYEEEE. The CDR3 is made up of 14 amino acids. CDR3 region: CASYRWQGANEQYF. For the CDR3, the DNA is TGTGCCAGCTACCGCTGGCAGGGGGCGAACGAGCAGTACTTC.

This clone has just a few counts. CDR3 sequence (DNA): TGTGCCAGCAGCTTAGCATGGGACAGCTACTATGGCTACACCTTC. Residues: CASSLAWDSYYGYTF. V and J are TRBV7-2 and TRBJ1-2; 7 positions agree with TRBD1. The CDR3 consists of 15 residues. Germline V lookup: CDR1 SGHTA, CDR2 FQGNSA. The V and J ends lost 0 bases and 3 bases, in that order; junction bases with no gene match: 4.

This CDR3 reads CASSLARSLQETQYF. In DNA form, the CDR3 reads TGTGCCAGCAGCTTAGCGCGAAGCCTCCAAGAGACCCAGTACTTC. This chain joins TRBV7-2 and TRBJ2-5; D call uncertain. The CDR3 covers 15 residues. The germline V gene encodes CDR1 SGHTA and CDR2 FQGNSA. V was shortened by 0 bases and J by 1 base, with 9 bases between the two germline ends.

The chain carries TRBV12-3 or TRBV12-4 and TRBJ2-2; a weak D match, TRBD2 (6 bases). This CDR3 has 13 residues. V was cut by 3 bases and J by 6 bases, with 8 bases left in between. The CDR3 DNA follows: TGTGCCAGCAGTTTCACGGGGGCCGGGGAGCTGTTTTTT. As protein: CASSFTGAGELFF.

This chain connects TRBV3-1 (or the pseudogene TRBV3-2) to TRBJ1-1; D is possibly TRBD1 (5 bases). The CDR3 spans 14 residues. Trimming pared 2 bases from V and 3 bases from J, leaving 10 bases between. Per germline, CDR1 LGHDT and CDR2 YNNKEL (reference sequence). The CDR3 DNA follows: TGTGCCAGCAGCCAATTTGGGGGGGACACTGAAGCTTTCTTT. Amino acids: CASSQFGGDTEAFF.

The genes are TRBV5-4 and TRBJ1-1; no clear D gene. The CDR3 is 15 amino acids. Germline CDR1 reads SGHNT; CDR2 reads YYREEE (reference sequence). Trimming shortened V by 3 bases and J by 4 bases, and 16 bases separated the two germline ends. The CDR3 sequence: CASSSSGIGSTEAFF. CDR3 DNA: TGTGCCAGCAGCTCGTCCGGGATCGGGTCCACTGAAGCTTTCTTT.